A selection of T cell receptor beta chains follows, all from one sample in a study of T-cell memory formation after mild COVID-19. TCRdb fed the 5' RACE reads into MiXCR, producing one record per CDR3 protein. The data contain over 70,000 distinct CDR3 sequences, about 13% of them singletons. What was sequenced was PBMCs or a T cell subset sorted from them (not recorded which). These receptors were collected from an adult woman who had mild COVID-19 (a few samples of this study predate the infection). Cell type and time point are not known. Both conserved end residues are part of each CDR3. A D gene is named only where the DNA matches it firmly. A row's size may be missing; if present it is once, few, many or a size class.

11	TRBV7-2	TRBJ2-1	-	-	CASKLAWDPFF	TGTGCCAGCAAACTAGCCTGGGATCCGTTCTTC
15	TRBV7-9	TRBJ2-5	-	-	CASSSGPSYQETQYF	TGTGCCAGCAGCTCGGGCCCTTCGTACCAAGAGACCCAGTACTTC
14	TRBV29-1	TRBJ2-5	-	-	CSVVPLQGGETQYF	TGCAGCGTTGTTCCCCTTCAGGGAGGAGAGACCCAGTACTTC
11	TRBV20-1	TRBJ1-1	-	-	CSARDAAPEAF	TGCAGTGCTAGAGACGCAGCTCCTGAAGCTTTT
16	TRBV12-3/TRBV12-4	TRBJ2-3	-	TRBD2	CASSREAGGRSDTQYF	TGTGCCAGCAGCAGAGAAGCGGGGGGGCGTTCAGATACGCAGTATTTT
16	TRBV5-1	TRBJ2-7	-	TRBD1	CASSLVGQGSSYEQYF	TGCGCCAGCAGCTTGGTGGGACAGGGTAGCTCCTACGAGCAGTACTTC
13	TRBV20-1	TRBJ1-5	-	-	CSARGVDNQPQHF	TGCAGTGCTAGAGGGGTTGATAATCAGCCCCAGCATTTT
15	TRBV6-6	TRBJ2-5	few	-	CASSVSDWPGETQYF	TGTGCCAGCAGTGTCTCGGACTGGCCAGGGGAGACCCAGTACTTC
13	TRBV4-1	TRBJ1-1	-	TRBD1	CASSDRGNTEAFF	TGCGCCAGTTCGGACAGGGGGAACACTGAAGCTTTCTTT
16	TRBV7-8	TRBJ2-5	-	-	CASSLLSGSGGETQYF	TGTGCCAGCAGCTTGCTGTCGGGGAGCGGTGGAGAGACCCAGTACTTC
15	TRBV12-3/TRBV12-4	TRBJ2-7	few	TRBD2	CASNPSGGLSYEQYF	TGTGCCAGCAACCCCAGCGGGGGCCTATCCTACGAGCAGTACTTC
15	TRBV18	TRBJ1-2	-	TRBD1	CASPRRQGLSYGYTF	TGTGCCAGCCCGCGAAGACAGGGCTTATCCTATGGCTACACCTTC
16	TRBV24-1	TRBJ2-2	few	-	CATSDFLPLGTGELFF	TGTGCCACCAGTGATTTCTTGCCCTTAGGGACCGGGGAGCTGTTTTTT
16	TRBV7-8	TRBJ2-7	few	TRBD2	CASSLAASGSTNEQYF	TGTGCCAGCAGCTTAGCGGCTAGCGGGAGTACGAACGAGCAGTACTTC
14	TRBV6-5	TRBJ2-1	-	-	CASVPGHNYNEQFF	TGTGCCAGCGTGCCGGGACACAACTACAATGAGCAGTTCTTC
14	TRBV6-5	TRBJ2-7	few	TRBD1	CASSTTGTEDEQYF	TGTGCCAGCAGCACGACCGGGACAGAAGACGAGCAGTACTTC
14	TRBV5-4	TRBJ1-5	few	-	CASSLDREGQPQHF	TGTGCCAGCAGCTTGGACAGGGAAGGTCAGCCCCAGCATTTT
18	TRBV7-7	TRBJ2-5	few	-	CASSLALRTVFSQETQYF	TGTGCTAGCAGCTTAGCCCTAAGGACAGTCTTTTCCCAAGAGACCCAGTACTTC
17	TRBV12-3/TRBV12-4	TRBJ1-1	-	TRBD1	CASSPPQGGVSDTEAFF	TGTGCCAGCAGCCCACCACAGGGGGGGGTTTCGGACACTGAAGCTTTCTTT
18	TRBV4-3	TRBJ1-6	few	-	CASSLTYFDRDYNSPLHF	TGCGCCAGCAGCCTCACCTATTTTGACAGAGATTATAATTCACCCCTCCACTTT
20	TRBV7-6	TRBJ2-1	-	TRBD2	CASSLSLAGPQGEPHNEQFF	TGTGCCAGCAGCTTAAGCCTAGCGGGACCCCAGGGGGAGCCCCACAATGAGCAGTTCTTC
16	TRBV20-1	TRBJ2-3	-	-	CSARDDREIATDTQYF	TGCAGTGCTAGAGATGATCGGGAGATTGCCACAGATACGCAGTATTTT
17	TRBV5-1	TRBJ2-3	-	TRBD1	CASSFTTGVLRTDTQYF	TGCGCCAGCAGCTTTACTACAGGGGTTTTGAGAACAGATACGCAGTATTTT
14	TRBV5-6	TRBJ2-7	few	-	CASSLSGGSYEQYF	TGTGCCAGCAGCCTCTCTGGGGGCTCCTACGAGCAGTACTTC
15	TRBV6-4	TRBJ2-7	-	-	CASSDKQVETYEQYF	TGTGCCAGCAGTGACAAACAGGTGGAGACCTACGAGCAGTACTTC
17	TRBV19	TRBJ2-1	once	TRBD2	CASSMSGGAYQYNEQFF	TGTGCCAGTAGTATGAGCGGGGGGGCCTACCAATACAATGAGCAGTTCTTC
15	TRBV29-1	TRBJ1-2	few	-	CSVEGPDRENYGYTF	TGCAGCGTTGAAGGCCCTGATAGGGAGAACTATGGCTACACCTTC
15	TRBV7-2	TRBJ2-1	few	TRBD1	CASSPGDRGYNEQFF	TGTGCCAGCAGCCCCGGGGACAGGGGGTACAATGAGCAGTTCTTC
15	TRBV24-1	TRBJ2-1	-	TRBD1	CATSDPGTGYNEQFF	TGTGCCACCAGTGACCCGGGGACAGGCTACAATGAGCAGTTCTTC
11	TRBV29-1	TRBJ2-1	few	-	CSVECENEQFF	TGCAGCGTTGAATGTGAAAATGAGCAGTTCTTC
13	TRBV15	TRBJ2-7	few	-	CATSRDRRVEQYF	TGTGCTACCAGCAGAGATAGGAGGGTCGAGCAGTACTTC
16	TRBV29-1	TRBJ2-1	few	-	CSVEDQNRNSYNEQFF	TGCAGCGTTGAAGATCAGAACAGGAACTCCTACAATGAGCAGTTCTTC
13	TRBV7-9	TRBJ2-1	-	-	CASSFQGVYEQFF	TGTGCCAGCAGCTTCCAGGGCGTATATGAGCAGTTCTTC
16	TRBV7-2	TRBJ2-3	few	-	CASSLGQATSTDTQYF	TGTGCCAGCAGCTTAGGGCAGGCGACTAGCACAGATACGCAGTATTTT
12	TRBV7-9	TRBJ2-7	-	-	CASSGGGSEQYF	TGTGCCAGCAGCGGAGGGGGCTCCGAGCAGTACTTC
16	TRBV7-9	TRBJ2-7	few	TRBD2	CASSPNGGLESYEQYF	TGTGCCAGCAGCCCCAATGGGGGACTAGAATCCTACGAGCAGTACTTC
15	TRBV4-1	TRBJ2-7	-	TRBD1	CASSQKTGDFYEQYF	TGCGCCAGCAGCCAGAAGACAGGGGATTTCTACGAGCAGTACTTC
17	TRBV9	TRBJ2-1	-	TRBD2	CASSATSGRRTWHEQFF	TGTGCCAGCAGCGCCACTAGCGGGAGGAGGACTTGGCATGAGCAGTTCTTC
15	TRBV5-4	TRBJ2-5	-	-	CASSLRMVVQETQYF	TGTGCCAGCAGCTTGAGGATGGTGGTTCAAGAGACCCAGTACTTC
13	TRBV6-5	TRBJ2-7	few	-	CASSSLDRYEQYF	TGTGCCAGCAGTTCCTTGGACAGATACGAGCAGTACTTC
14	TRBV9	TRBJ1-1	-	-	CASSAGGVNTEAFF	TGTGCCAGCAGCGCGGGAGGGGTGAACACTGAAGCTTTCTTT
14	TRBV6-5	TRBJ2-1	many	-	CASSYSMVDNEQFF	TGTGCCAGCAGTTACTCGATGGTCGACAATGAGCAGTTCTTC